Following are 28 T cell receptor beta chains from one sample sequenced in a study of high-grade serous ovarian cancer treatment subgroups. Profiling relied on immunoSEQ multiplex PCR, and the TCRdb table lists in-frame clones only, not all of them. The sample lists 6,000 or so clones; about three quarters were seen once. Tumor samples were taken before definitive surgery or chemotherapy. The sequenced material came from tumor tissue. The source is a human donor with high-grade serous ovarian cancer.

The chain links TRBV5-1 to TRBJ2-3; D may be TRBD1 or TRBD2 (5 bases each). Germline V CDR1 and CDR2: SGHRS, YFSETQ. This CDR3 region has 17 residues. Between the trimmed V and J ends, which lost 0 bases and 4 bases, there was a span of 18 bases. This chain's CDR3 is CASSLELRGVGADTQYF. As DNA, the CDR3 is TGCGCCAGCAGCTTGGAACTTCGGGGAGTGGGGGCAGATACGCAGTATTTT.

The chain carries TRBV7-9 and TRBJ2-3; D assignment may be TRBD1 or TRBD2 (6 bases each). CDR1 is SEHNR, CDR2 FQNEAQ, per germline (reference sequence). The CDR3 extends over 14 amino acids. V lost 6 bases and J lost 2, with 12 bases in between. This chain's CDR3 is CASSYTGATDTQYF. In nucleotides, the CDR3 is TGTGCCAGCAGTTATACGGGGGCCACAGATACGCAGTATTTT.

Judged by abundance, this clone is large (0.1 to 1%). This chain connects TRBV7-3 to TRBJ1-2, with D unclear. CDR1 and CDR2 (germline): SGHTA, FQGTGA. The CDR3 totals 13 residues. Trimming removed 4 bases from V and 6 bases from J, with 12 bases in between. CDR3 in amino acids: CASSWQAGNGYTF. The CDR3 bases are TGTGCCAGCAGCTGGCAGGCCGGTAATGGCTACACCTTC.

V gene TRBV6-5 combines with J gene TRBJ1-2, with no clear D. V gave up 6 bases and J gave up 4 bases, with 6 bases separating them. There are 11 residues in the CDR3. Germline CDR1 reads MNHEY; CDR2 reads SVGAGI. The CDR3 sequence: CASRGIYGYTF. CDR3 bases: TGTGCCAGCAGAGGAATCTATGGCTACACCTTC.

The chain uses TRBV7-9 and TRBJ2-3, with D perhaps TRBD2 (6 bases). CDR1 and CDR2 (germline): SEHNR, FQNEAQ (reference sequence). The germline V and J ends were trimmed by 5 bases and 7 bases, with 10 bases remaining between them. The CDR3 is 12 amino acids. The CDR3 region is CASSQGLNTQYF. Here the CDR3 DNA reads TGTGCCAGCAGCCAGGGACTGAATACGCAGTATTTT.

This chain connects TRBV5-1 to TRBJ2-1, with a tentative D call TRBD2 (5 bases). Trimming cost V 5 bases and J 5 bases, with 11 bases left between them. Germline V lookup: CDR1 SGHRS, CDR2 YFSETQ. The CDR3 extends over 13 amino acids. CDR3 sequence reads: CASRTTTDNEQFF. The DNA for the CDR3 is TGCGCCAGCAGGACGACTACCGACAATGAGCAGTTCTTC.

This chain connects TRBV4-3 to TRBJ2-7, with 7 bases aligning to TRBD1. V dropped 1 base and J dropped 0; count of bases not matched to a gene: 3. The germline CDR1 and CDR2 sequences are LGHNA and YSLEER. This CDR3 contains 15 residues. This chain's CDR3 is CASSQGDRLSYEQYF. In nucleotides, the CDR3 is TGCGCCAGCAGCCAAGGGGACAGACTCTCCTACGAGCAGTACTTC.

V and J are TRBV5-4 and TRBJ2-2; D gene unclear. The CDR3 spans 14 residues. Trimming took off 0 bases at V and 6 bases at J, with 9 bases between the two ends. Germline V gives CDR1 SGHNT, CDR2 YYREEE (reference sequence). The CDR3 reads CASSLEPGPGELFF. In DNA, the CDR3 is TGTGCCAGCAGCTTGGAACCAGGTCCCGGGGAGCTGTTTTTT.

The gene calls are TRBV6-1 and TRBJ1-1; D unclear. V shed 3 bases and J shed 7 bases, with 9 bases lying between them. Germline V gene sequence: CDR1 MNHNS, CDR2 SASEGT. The CDR3 loop spans 12 amino acids. The CDR3 DNA sequence: TGTGCCAGCAGTGATAGTCGGAATGAAGCTTTCTTT. This codes for CASSDSRNEAFF.

This clone was seen only a few times. V and J are TRBV5-1 and TRBJ2-2, with D unclear. Germline assignment: CDR1 SGHRS and CDR2 YFSETQ. Trimming stripped 4 bases from V and 4 bases from J, with 14 bases between. The CDR3 has 15 amino acids. The CDR3 bases are TGCGCCAGCAGCCGTGACACCGAGGCCACCGGGGAGCTGTTTTTT. Translating gives CASSRDTEATGELFF.

The gene calls are TRBV19 and TRBJ1-4; weak D call: TRBD1 (6 bases). The ends were cut back, 10 bases at V and 0 bases at J, with 21 bases in the middle. This CDR3 is built from 17 residues. Germline assignment: CDR1 LNHDA and CDR2 SQIVND (reference sequence). DNA for the CDR3: TGTGCCACCTTCTTGGCAGGGGTAGGCGCAACTAATGAAAAACTGTTTTTT. Protein sequence: CATFLAGVGATNEKLFF.

The CDR3 nucleotides read TGTGCCAGCAGTTTATGGGGGGGGGCAGTCGAGCAGTACTTC. Encoded protein: CASSLWGGAVEQYF. This chain joins TRBV27 and TRBJ2-7, with D maybe TRBD2 (7 bases). Germline CDR1 reads MNHEY; CDR2 reads SMNVEV (reference sequence). Trimming shortened V by 1 base and J by 6 bases, and 13 bases separated the two germline ends. The CDR3 extends over 14 amino acids.

The chain carries TRBV19 and TRBJ1-5, with D perhaps matching TRBD1 (5 bases). The CDR3 is 14 amino acids. In germline, CDR1 is LNHDA, CDR2 SQIVND (reference sequence). V was trimmed by 5 bases and J by 4 bases, leaving 12 bases between them. The chain's CDR3 is CASSRQGTNQPQHF. In DNA, the CDR3 is TGTGCCAGTAGTCGGCAGGGCACAAATCAGCCCCAGCATTTT.

V is TRBV29-1 and J is TRBJ2-1; no definite D call. Germline V lookup: CDR1 SQVTM, CDR2 ANQGSEA. V was trimmed by 3 bases and J by 4 bases, leaving 7 bases between them. This CDR3 contains 12 residues. CDR3 protein: CSVDSGYNEQFF. The CDR3 DNA reads TGCAGCGTTGATTCCGGGTACAATGAGCAGTTCTTC.

There are a few counts of this clone. The rearrangement joins TRBV10-2 to TRBJ1-2; 7 nucleotides line up with TRBD1. This CDR3 has 13 residues. CDR1 is WSHSY and CDR2 is SAAADI in the germline V gene. Unmatched junction bases numbered 7, after V lost 7 bases and J lost 5 bases. Here the CDR3 DNA reads TGCGCCAGCACAGACAGGGCGTGGTATGGCTACACCTTC. Amino acid sequence: CASTDRAWYGYTF.

Worth noting for this clone: The sample contains more than one DNA sequence encoding this CDR3. The chain is built from TRBV7-2 and TRBJ2-3, with D unclear. Trimming stripped 1 base from V and 5 bases from J, with 7 bases between. This CDR3 is built from 13 residues. Germline V gene sequence: CDR1 SGHTA, CDR2 FQGNSA. The CDR3: CASSLDLGDTQYF. The DNA of the CDR3 is TGTGCCAGCAGCTTAGACTTAGGAGATACGCAGTATTTT.

This clone has just a few counts. CDR3 bases: TGTGCCAGCAGCTTAGCAGGGACAGGGGTTGAGACCCAGTACTTC. Its translation is CASSLAGTGVETQYF. The chain is built from TRBV7-2 and TRBJ2-5; 10 bases line up with TRBD1. The V segment lost 0 bases and the J segment 5 bases; nucleotides outside the gene matches: 3. Germline V gives CDR1 SGHTA, CDR2 FQGNSA. The CDR3 extends over 15 amino acids.

The sample holds a few counts of this clone. The chain employs TRBV5-6 and TRBJ1-1, with D maybe TRBD1 (6 bases). From germline, CDR1 is SGHDT and CDR2 YYEEEE. CDR3 length: 16 amino acids. V was pared by 1 base and J by 5 bases, with 18 bases between. Here the CDR3 DNA reads TGTGCCAGCAGCTTGTGGGGGGCCGGGGGGAGGACTGAAGCTTTCTTT. This gives the protein CASSLWGAGGRTEAFF.

This chain connects TRBV6-5 to TRBJ2-5; a weak D match, TRBD2 (5 bases). The end of the DNA is better explained by TRBJ2-7, so the J call may be wrong. Germline values: CDR1 MNHEY, CDR2 SVGAGI. The CDR3 runs to 14 residues. The CDR3 region has the DNA TGTGCCAGCAGTTACGTAGGGAGCTCCTACGAGCAGTACTTC. Amino acids: CASSYVGSSYEQYF.

This chain uses TRBV6-1 with TRBJ1-2; 7 nucleotides align to TRBD1. Germline-derived CDR1 and CDR2 are MNHNS and SASEGT. The CDR3 spans 14 residues. The V and J ends lost 1 base and 7 bases, in that order; junction bases with no gene match: 6. CDR3 protein: CASSEVGGGRGYTF. In DNA, the CDR3 is TGTGCCAGCAGTGAAGTGGGAGGGGGCCGTGGCTACACCTTC.

This clone showed up just once. V usage is TRBV5-1 and J usage is TRBJ2-7; D gene ambiguous. Germline CDR1 and CDR2: SGHRS and YFSETQ. V lost 0 bases and J 5 bases, leaving 9 bases between the germline ends. This CDR3 is 13 amino acids long. The CDR3: CASSLVGKDEQYF. The CDR3 bases are TGCGCCAGCAGCTTGGTCGGCAAGGACGAGCAGTACTTC.

The rearrangement joins TRBV6-5 to TRBJ1-2; D unresolved. The CDR3 is 11 amino acids. Germline loops: CDR1 MNHEY, CDR2 SVGAGI. V was shortened by 10 bases and J by 2 bases, with 8 bases between the two germline ends. CDR3 loop: CAIGANYGYTF. The CDR3 nucleotides read TGTGCCATCGGAGCCAACTATGGCTACACCTTC.

This clone was seen more than once but under ten times. The rearrangement joins TRBV14 to TRBJ1-6; 8 bases fit TRBD1. This CDR3 is built from 15 residues. The germline CDR1 and CDR2 sequences are SGHDN and FVKESK. Losses at the gene ends were 4 bases for V and 10 bases for J; bases not matched to a gene: 9. Here the CDR3 reads CASSLGQARTSPLHF. DNA of the CDR3: TGTGCCAGCAGCCTGGGACAGGCCCGAACCTCACCCCTCCACTTT.

This clone was observed a handful of times. The V gene is TRBV6-6, the J gene TRBJ2-2; D might be TRBD1 (6 bases). Germline loops: CDR1 MNHNY, CDR2 SVGAGI (reference sequence). V lost 8 bases and J lost 6, with 10 bases in between. The CDR3 length is 12 residues. The CDR3 DNA follows: TGTGCCAGCGGATACAGGGCCGGGGAGCTGTTTTTT. Residues: CASGYRAGELFF.

Only a few counts were recorded for this clone. The chain carries TRBV6-5 and TRBJ1-2; D remains unclear. CDR1 and CDR2 from the germline V gene are MNHEY and SVGAGI. The length of the CDR3 is 13 residues. V dropped 5 bases and J dropped 5 bases, with 12 bases sitting between them. CDR3 protein: CASSRDGDYGYTF. The DNA for the CDR3 is TGTGCCAGCAGTCGCGACGGAGATTATGGCTACACCTTC.

V usage is TRBV9 and J usage is TRBJ1-6, with D tentatively TRBD1 (5 bases). The V gene's germline CDR1 is SGDLS and CDR2 YYNGEE. The CDR3 is 14 amino acids. Between the trimmed V and J ends, which lost 6 bases and 7 bases, there was a span of 14 bases. The CDR3 reads CASNRDGANSPLHF. The CDR3, as DNA: TGTGCCAGCAATCGCGACGGGGCCAATTCACCCCTCCACTTT.

Comment on this clone: At one boundary the junction diverges from the germline segment, which might be a read error. The chain combines TRBV9 with TRBJ1-5; 7 positions match TRBD1. Germline V gene lookup returns CDR1 SGDLS and CDR2 YYNGEE. CDR3 size: 16 residues. The CDR3: CASSAGGPGGNQPQHF. DNA of the CDR3: TGTGCCAGCAGCGCAGGGGGTCCGGGTGGCAACCAGCCCCAGCATTTT.

V usage is TRBV27 and J usage is TRBJ1-2; 9 bases line up with TRBD1. This CDR3 region has 15 residues. V lost 7 bases to trimming and J lost 0 bases; unmatched junction nucleotides: 6. Germline CDR1 and CDR2: MNHEY and SMNVEV (reference sequence). CDR3 protein: CASKPGQGSNYGYTF. CDR3 coding DNA: TGTGCCAGCAAGCCGGGACAGGGTTCTAACTATGGCTACACCTTC.